Many counts were recorded for the clone carrying this T cell receptor beta chain. This entry belongs to a study of neurological immune-mediated disorders. MiXCR was run by TCRdb on the 5' RACE reads, yielding one entry per CDR3 protein. The sample holds 55,000 to 70,000 distinct CDR3 sequences, roughly 4.9% seen once. This TCR derives from a human donor with multiple sclerosis. The donor label of this sample is uncertain. Material for sequencing was PBMCs.

The chain's CDR3 is CASSQGGRAYGYTF. CDR3 DNA: TGTGCCAGCAGCCAAGGCGGCCGGGCCTATGGCTACACCTTC. The V and J genes are TRBV3-1 and TRBJ1-2, with D hard to call. The CDR3 is made up of 14 amino acids. V was cut by 1 base and J by 4 bases, with 10 bases left in between. From germline, CDR1 is LGHDT and CDR2 YNNKEL (reference sequence).